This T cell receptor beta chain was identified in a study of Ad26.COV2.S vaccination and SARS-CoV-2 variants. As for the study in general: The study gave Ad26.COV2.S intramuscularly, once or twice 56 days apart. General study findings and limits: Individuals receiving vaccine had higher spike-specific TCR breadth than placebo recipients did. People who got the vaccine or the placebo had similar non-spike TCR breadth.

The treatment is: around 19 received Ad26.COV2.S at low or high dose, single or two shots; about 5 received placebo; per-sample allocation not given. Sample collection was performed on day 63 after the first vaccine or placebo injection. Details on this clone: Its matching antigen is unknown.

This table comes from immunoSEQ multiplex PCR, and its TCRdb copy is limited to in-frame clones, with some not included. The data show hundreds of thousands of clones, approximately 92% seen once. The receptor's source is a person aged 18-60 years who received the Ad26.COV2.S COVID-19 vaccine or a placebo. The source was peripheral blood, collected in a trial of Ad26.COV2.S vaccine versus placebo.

CDR3 protein: CASSFRVGAANEQFF. The DNA for the CDR3 is TGCGCCAGCAGCTTTAGGGTGGGGGCGGCAAATGAGCAGTTCTTC. The V gene is TRBV5-1, the J gene TRBJ2-1, with D perhaps TRBD1 (6 bases). This CDR3 is 15 amino acids long. CDR1 and CDR2 from the germline V gene are SGHRS and YFSETQ. V was pared by 2 bases and J by 7 bases, with 16 bases between. The full variable domain, with the rest looked up from reference TRBV5-1 and TRBJ2-1, is KAGVTQTPRYLIKTRGQQVTLSCSPISGHRSVSWYQQTPGQGLQFLFEYFSETQRNKGNFPGRFSGRQFSNSRSEMNVSTLELGDSALYLCASSFRVGAANEQFFGPGTRLTVL.